This TCR beta chain was captured by sequencing in a study of blood T cell repertoires in COVID-19. Using immunoSEQ multiplex PCR, the repertoire was profiled, and TCRdb retains in-frame clones only, with some absent. The profile covers around 270,000 clones, with 84% appearing a single time and 1.5% taken by the ten largest. This CDR3 contains 14 residues. The J segment lost 5 bases and the V segment lost 6 bases, leaving 6 bases of the junction unmatched. Germline values: CDR1 MNHNS, CDR2 SASEGT. This clone was seen just once. This chain links TRBV6-1 with TRBJ1-4; 7 positions agree with TRBD1. The material sequenced was peripheral blood. This clonotype originated in a woman between 35 and 50 years old who had recovered from COVID-19. CDR3 protein: CASSARDSNEKLFF. The CDR3 DNA reads as TGTGCCAGCAGCGCACGGGACAGCAATGAAAAACTGTTTTTT.